This TCR beta chain derives from a study of molecular identifiers for immune sequencing clone quantification. This clonotype showed up many times. Its antigen is not known. From roughly 21,000 to 960,000 sorted cells, naive CD8 libraries were generated with 10%, 30% or 50% RNA. Naive CD8 T cells were sorted, and the gate applied was CD8+CD4-CCR7+CD45RA+. The length of the CDR3 is 12 residues. V shed 5 bases and J shed 4 bases, with 9 bases lying between them. Per germline, CDR1 SQVTM and CDR2 ANQGSEA. One entry per CDR3 protein, called by TCRdb with MiXCR from the PCR reads. The sample lists about 640,000 distinct CDR3 sequences; nearly 20% were seen once. The study, taken as a whole, reports: Jurkat TCR RNA spiked in from one cell could reportedly be detected among some 980,000 naive cells.

The TCR comes from a human donor in good health. Some libraries in this study had Jurkat cell RNA spiked in. The gene calls are TRBV29-1 and TRBJ1-3; weak D call: TRBD1 (5 bases). Sequences were obtained from naive CD8+ T cells from blood, with Jurkat cell RNA spiked in. Stated subset: FACS-sorted CD8+CD4-CCR7+CD45RA+ naive T cells. CDR3 sequence (DNA): TGCAGCGTTAGCGGGGCCGGAAACACCATATATTTT. Its protein product is CSVSGAGNTIYF.